This T cell receptor (beta chain) appears in the sequencing data of a study of cytomegalovirus exposure and HLA in healthy donors (dated by TCRdb to between 2016 and 2019). In terms of the full investigation: According to an earlier analysis of 450 to 650 of the donors, about 180 million T cells yielded some 110 million unique TCR beta sequences and roughly 280 Gb of sequence data. Around 300 gigabases of sequencing data and 80 million or so unique TCR sequences were included in an early release covering roughly 700 HLA-typed donors. Of the roughly 410 genotyped donors, 80% to 90% were placed in the genetic ancestry cluster associated with self-reported Caucasian donors. The aim of the study was to test whether cataloging public T cell receptors could identify signatures of past pathogen exposure. The T cell repertoires of 666 subjects were profiled by immunosequencing and related to cytomegalovirus serostatus. Along with the roughly 710-subject first cohort, a separate validation cohort of over 90 different subjects was used. To predict cytomegalovirus infection status, the study brought together high-throughput TCR immunosequencing, statistical association of individual TCRs with disease status, and machine learning. A later analysis re-examined previously published TCR beta repertoires from hundreds of donors and added high-resolution HLA genotyping to investigate patterns of TCR occurrence. Rather than using new phenotypic data, the later analysis identified candidate immune exposures from TCR beta sequences and from how often those sequences occurred across donors. An earlier analysis of several hundred of the donors used high-throughput TCR beta sequencing to judge whether each TCR beta V gene segment behaved as functional or pseudogenic. Alongside the repertoire data, information on donor age, sex, ethnicity and CMV serostatus was compiled. A later genetic analysis used genome-wide SNP genotypes for about 65% of the roughly 670 donors, treating that subset as a discovery cohort. All discovery cohort repertoires had been generated using a single sequencing platform. Class I and class II HLA loci were covered by the typing at four-digit resolution. Typing coverage differed by locus: A, B, C, DRB1 and DQB1 were typed in roughly 620-630 donors, DQA1 in about 500, DPA1 in some 610, and DPB1 in just under 490. Roughly five DR-DQ haplotypes were handled as single units for association and clustering because linkage in the cohort was strong. Across approximately 400 genotyped donors of the cohort, an average of roughly 250,000 unique TCR beta nucleotide sequences per donor were sequenced, and about a sixth of those sequences were non-productive.

The library relied on the immunoSEQ multiplex PCR assay. For the multiplex PCR, a mixture combining 60 forward primers for TCR Vbeta segments and 13 reverse primers for TCR Jbeta segments was used. A multiplex PCR assay on genomic DNA amplified the CDR3 region of rearranged TCR beta genes. On the Illumina HiSeq System, the amplified TCR beta libraries were sequenced as 87-base-pair reads. Processing in the source paper ran as follows. A later analysis counted around 72 million unique TCR beta chains across the approximately 700 repertoires, and 9.5 million to 11 million of these chains were shared by at least two donors. To remove PCR and sequencing errors, raw reads were error-corrected and collapsed into unique sequences using a nearest-neighbor algorithm that merged closely related sequences. Alignment of CDR3 sequences to IMGT reference sequences was used to assign V, D and J gene segments. Each retained sequence needed at least a six-nucleotide match to both a V gene segment and a J gene segment. Rearrangements were called productive when the CDR3 lacked stop codons and stayed in frame with V and J; all others were non-productive. CDR3 was defined according to IMGT convention as the region running from the second conserved V-encoded cysteine to the conserved J-encoded phenylalanine. In an earlier analysis of approximately 500 of the donors, sequences lacking an unambiguous match to a single V gene segment were excluded. An earlier analysis of 587 of the donors called V segments functional above 56.7% productive rearrangements and segregating when the between-donor standard deviation exceeded 5%. A statistical classification framework was built to diagnose cytomegalovirus status from the catalog of TCR beta chain sequences. In a later analysis, V and J genes were assigned by comparing TCR nucleotide sequences against IMGT/GENE-DB human TR gene sequences. A later analysis assigned CDR3 sequences and most-parsimonious VDJ recombination scenarios with the TCRdist pipeline. In a later analysis, every TCR beta chain was defined by the combination of its CDR3 amino acid sequence and its V-gene family, and reads without a unique V-gene family were dropped. As a way to deal with suspected cross-contamination and a sequencing artifact, a later analysis dropped 450 to 700 nucleotide sequences that were highly shared and had low generation probability. In a later analysis, a clonal expansion index for each public chain was calculated from normalized within-repertoire ranks of inferred template counts. A later analysis computed generation probabilities with a VDJ recombination model fitted to out-of-frame rearrangements, and checked the results against IGoR. Hypergeometric tests were used in a later analysis to score TCR-TCR, TCR-HLA and TCR-CMV co-occurrence, with a repertoire-size bias correction applied to the TCR pairs. In a later analysis, false discovery rates were estimated by permuting HLA or CMV assignments 20 times. In a later analysis, co-occurring TCRs were grouped using DBSCAN, with TCRdist sequence similarity added in when clustering inside HLA-allele-positive subsets. Co-occurrence clustering excluded repertoires with fewer than 30,000 or more than 120,000 public chains, plus five with anomalous nucleotide sharing. The table comes from immuneACCESS by way of TCRdb, which keeps in-frame sequences with V and J called. Part of the clones is missing from these tables; in studies checked, under half for an unresolved V gene and the rest for unknown reasons. The D gene and trimming were derived from the DNA, and the V and J assignments and clone size from that table. The sample has about 280,000 clones on record, about 90% of them singletons. The ten most abundant clones make up about 2% of the sample.

The cohort was made up of approximately 700 healthy bone marrow donors. All cohort members were sampled while nominally healthy, although unrecorded immune exposures were likely present. The donor tested CMV seronegative, placing the donor among the roughly 340 seronegative members of the cohort. Every donor gave a peripheral blood sample, and the peripheral blood mononuclear cells from that sample were used for TCR beta sequencing. Genomic DNA extraction from the blood cell samples was performed with the Qiagen DNeasy Blood Extraction Kit. On this clone itself: Its antigen target is currently unknown. The sample holds no much larger clone one base away, and base qualities are not on file.

The germline V gene gives CDR1 as MNHNS and CDR2 as SASEGT. Taken from cysteine to phenylalanine, the CDR3 has 15 residues. Only the CDR3 DNA stays, 45 bases, in frame from base 1. V lost 3 bases and J lost 1 base; the stretch between them is 10 bases long. General conclusions and limits of the study: A few of the identified cytomegalovirus-associated TCR beta chains were confirmed in vitro to be specific for cytomegalovirus antigens. In a later analysis, several top co-occurrence clusters were reported to appear linked to parvovirus B19, influenza, CMV and Epstein-Barr virus. Roughly uniform sequencing depth across donors was assumed in presence/absence analyses, although this assumption may not hold. In an earlier analysis of some 640 of the donors, most TCR beta V segments were observed in productive rearrangements about 90% or about 30% of the time, broadly matching IMGT annotations. In this cohort, only TCR beta chains were sequenced, and detectable features were limited by the absence of alpha or paired-chain data. V-gene and J-gene trimming of TCR beta chains was associated with a missense DCLRE1C variant in a later genetic analysis, and the association was replicated in an independent cohort. According to the authors, the approach could potentially be generalized to other disease states and immunological phenotypes. A further reported finding was that TCR beta sequences accurately predicted the HLA-A and HLA-B alleles for most subjects in the first cohort. In a later genetic analysis, fewer N-insertions in productive TCRs were reported among donors in an Asian-associated ancestry cluster than the 666-donor mean. According to a later analysis, most CMV-associated TCR beta chains appeared to be HLA-restricted, and the HLA associations seemed to be driven largely by CMV exposure. The sequencing pipeline was judged likely to have produced a cluster of highly shared sequence variants as a technical artifact. Correlated functional status among segregating V segments might reflect linkage disequilibrium, but an unknown experimental factor could not be ruled out. When HLA alleles, especially DR and DQ, strongly co-occurred, attributing TCR associations to individual alleles was difficult. CMV serostatus was the only immune exposure information available for the cohort. According to a later analysis, TCR association rates differed among HLA loci, with DRB1 alleles showing the most associated TCRs and HLA-C alleles showing the fewest. Because counts were too low, about 18 rarely observed V segments, including chromosome 9 orphons, were excluded from the earlier analysis of 587 of the donors. At a false discovery rate of 0.05, a later analysis linked 15,000 to 20,000 TCR beta sequences to specific HLA alleles. The study gave a list of around 170 TCR beta chains associated with cytomegalovirus. Because the 87-base-pair reads could not distinguish some IMGT-functional V segments, including TRBV6-2 and TRBV6-3, those segments were excluded. Cytomegalovirus status was reported to be diagnosed by the classifier with high specificity and sensitivity in both the original and validation cohorts. In a later analysis, HLA-associated TCR beta chains showed more clonal expansion and lower generation probabilities than non-associated chains that were equally common. Because some donors lacked HLA typing at each locus, the association tests relied only on the typed subset. While some public TCRs were present in many individuals, most TCR sequences turned up only very rarely across donors.

The clonotype comes from a woman in her late teens or twenties in good health and CMV-seronegative. Sequencing input: PBMCs. The sequence links TRBV6-1 to TRBJ1-3; no D segment can be confidently identified. The nucleotide sequence is given as TGTGCCAGCAGTGATGTCGGGGATTCTGGAAACACCATATATTTT. Its protein product is CASSDVGDSGNTIYF.